This T cell receptor (beta chain) originates from a study of radiation and T cells in renal cell carcinoma. The study, taken as a whole, reports: Top tumor clonotypes rose in blood 2 weeks post-radiation, then contracted.

Clones were read by immunoSEQ multiplex PCR, and TCRdb kept only the in-frame ones, dropping some. The profile shows about 88,000 clones, less than 90% of them singletons. In regard to this clone: Antigen: not known.

Sample time point: baseline pretreatment blood. Stated treatment: 15 Gy SBRT to primary tumor, nephrectomy 4 weeks later. The CDR3 consists of 13 residues. In germline, CDR1 is SNHLY, CDR2 FYNNEI. Trimming stripped 3 bases from V and 2 bases from J, with 7 bases between. Sequencing was performed on blood, taken from a patient whose treatment included radiotherapy and nephrectomy. V is TRBV2 and J is TRBJ2-5; D is undetermined. The TCR comes from a man aged 50 to 59 with renal cell carcinoma. The CDR3 spells CASSEYLQETQYF. The CDR3 coding sequence is TGTGCCAGCAGTGAGTACTTACAAGAGACCCAGTACTTC. Drawing the rest from reference TRBV2 and TRBJ2-5, the complete variable domain is EPEVTQTPSHQVTQMGQEVILRCVPISNHLYFYWYRQILGQKVEFLVSFYNNEISEKSEIFDDQFSVERPDGSNFTLKIRSTKLEDSAMYFCASSEYLQETQYFGPGTRLLVL.